This TCR beta chain was documented in a study of T cells in Graves' hyperthyroidism and ophthalmopathy. Notes on the study in general: Most thyroid clonotypes expanded above 0.001 appeared in blood too.

This clonotype was recorded at least ten times. Antigen specificity is unknown. RNA transcripts yielded amplified TCR beta CDR3 regions. Using the HTBI primer set, a first-round RT-PCR was run on the TCR CDR3. TCRdb processed the multiplex PCR reads anew with MiXCR; each CDR3 protein has one entry. The table has about 640,000 distinct CDR3 sequences, roughly 20% seen once. The CDR3 length is 8 residues. Germline V lookup: CDR1 GTSNPN, CDR2 SVGIG (reference sequence). V was shortened by 5 bases and J by 6 bases, with 0 bases between the two germline ends. Each diagnosis drew on symptoms, thyroxine, TRAb, thyroid ultrasound and orbital computed tomography findings.

Material: blood. This clonotype originated in a man younger than 45 with Graves' ophthalmopathy. This sequence joins TRBV30 and TRBJ2-3, with D unclear. CDR3 sequence: CAWDTQYF. DNA for the CDR3: TGTGCCTGGGATACGCAGTATTTT.